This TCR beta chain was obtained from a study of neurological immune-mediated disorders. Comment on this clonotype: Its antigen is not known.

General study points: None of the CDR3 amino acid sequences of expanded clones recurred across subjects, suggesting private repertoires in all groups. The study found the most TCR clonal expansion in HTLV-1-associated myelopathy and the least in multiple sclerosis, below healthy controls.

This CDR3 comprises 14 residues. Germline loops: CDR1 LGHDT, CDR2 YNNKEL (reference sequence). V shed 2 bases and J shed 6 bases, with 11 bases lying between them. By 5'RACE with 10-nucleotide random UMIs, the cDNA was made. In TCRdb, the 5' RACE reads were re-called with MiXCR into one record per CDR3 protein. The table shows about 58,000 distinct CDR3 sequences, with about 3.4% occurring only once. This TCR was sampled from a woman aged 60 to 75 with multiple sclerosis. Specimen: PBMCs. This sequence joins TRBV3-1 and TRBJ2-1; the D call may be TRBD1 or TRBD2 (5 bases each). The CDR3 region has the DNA TGTGCCAGCAGCCAAAGAGATGGGGGCAATGAGCAGTTCTTC. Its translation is CASSQRDGGNEQFF.